Listed here are 14 T cell receptor beta chains from one sample, sequenced in a study of cytomegalovirus exposure and HLA in healthy donors (dated by TCRdb to 2016 to 2017). Library prep was done by the immunoSEQ multiplex PCR assay. For the multiplex PCR, a mixture combining 60 forward primers for TCR Vbeta segments and 13 reverse primers for TCR Jbeta segments was used. In TCRdb, the immuneACCESS table is reduced to in-frame sequences with V and J assigned. These tables do not hold every clone; where another copy was compared, an unresolved V gene accounts for under half, and the others remain unexplained. Within this sample are some 250,000 clones, with about four fifths of them counted one time only. The ten most abundant clones make up 5.4% of the sample. The specimen sequenced was PBMCs. Receptor source: a woman aged 40 to 55 in good health and CMV-seropositive.

The CDR3 is CASSQAGVPYNEQFF. As DNA, the CDR3 is TGTGCCAGCAGTCAAGCGGGGGTACCCTACAATGAGCAGTTCTTC. The chain joins TRBV9 to TRBJ2-1, with 8 bases fitting TRBD2. Germline-derived CDR1 and CDR2 are SGDLS and YYNGEE. Trimming at V came to 5 bases and at J to 2 bases, leaving 6 bases not matched to a gene. The CDR3 contains 15 residues.

The chain is built from TRBV7-8 and TRBJ1-4; D possibly corresponds to TRBD1 (6 bases). The germline V gene has CDR1 SGHVS and CDR2 FQNEAQ. The CDR3 is 15 amino acids. Deletions cut 3 bases from V and 5 bases from J, with 13 bases between. Here the CDR3 DNA reads TGTGCCAGCAGCTTGAAGACAGGCCGGAATGAAAAACTGTTTTTT. The encoded protein is CASSLKTGRNEKLFF.

V usage is TRBV5-5 and J usage is TRBJ2-2; 7 bases are a match to TRBD1. Per germline, CDR1 SGHKS and CDR2 YYEKEE (reference sequence). V lost 2 bases, J lost 4 bases, and 5 bases stayed unmatched. The CDR3 extends over 15 amino acids. The CDR3 DNA sequence: TGTGCCAGCAGCTTTGACAGGGCGGGCACCGGGGAGCTGTTTTTT. The encoded protein is CASSFDRAGTGELFF. The entire variable domain, with the rest obtained from reference TRBV5-5 and TRBJ2-2, is as follows: DAGVTQSPTHLIKTRGQQVTLRCSPISGHKSVSWYQQVLGQGPQFIFQYYEKEERGRGNFPDRFSARQFPNYSSELNVNALLLGDSALYLCASSFDRAGTGELFFGEGSRLTVL.

This clone was counted a few times. The rearrangement links TRBV5-6 to TRBJ1-2; the D gene is possibly TRBD1 (6 bases). CDR3 size: 14 residues. Germline V CDR1 and CDR2: SGHDT, YYEEEE. The germline V and J ends were trimmed by 2 bases and 5 bases, with 13 bases remaining between them. The CDR3 loop reads CASSLGGSFYGYTF. In nucleotides, the CDR3 is TGTGCCAGCAGCTTAGGGGGATCCTTTTATGGCTACACCTTC.

The chain recombines TRBV27 with TRBJ2-1, with TRBD2 identical over 7 bases. V shed 7 bases, J shed 6 bases, and the junction held 12 bases outside the gene matches. The CDR3 has 15 amino acids. CDR1 and CDR2 (germline): MNHEY, SMNVEV (reference sequence). This CDR3 reads CASTPLGGLSNEQFF. The CDR3, as DNA: TGTGCCAGCACTCCTCTGGGGGGACTAAGCAATGAGCAGTTCTTC.

This chain uses TRBV19 with TRBJ2-5; TRBD1 matches 8 bases. The germline CDR1 and CDR2 sequences are LNHDA and SQIVND (reference sequence). V lost 4 bases, J lost 4 bases, and 17 bases stayed unmatched. This CDR3 comprises 18 residues. The CDR3 protein is CASSTRAPSRGPLETQYF. CDR3 coding DNA: TGTGCCAGTAGTACCAGGGCCCCCAGCAGGGGGCCTCTAGAGACCCAGTACTTC.

The chain has TRBV30 and TRBJ2-7; TRBD1 might be the D (6 bases). Germline loops: CDR1 GTSNPN, CDR2 SVGIG (reference sequence). This CDR3 contains 13 residues. Trimming cost V 3 bases and J 4 bases, with 13 bases left between them. This CDR3 reads CAWRDSLKYEQYF. The CDR3 DNA reads as TGTGCCTGGAGGGACAGTCTCAAATACGAGCAGTACTTC.

The chain employs TRBV14 and TRBJ2-1; 7 nucleotides match TRBD2. This CDR3 has 15 residues. Germline values: CDR1 SGHDN, CDR2 FVKESK. V dropped 2 bases and J dropped 8; count of bases not matched to a gene: 9. The CDR3 spells CASSQRGDLADEQFF. The CDR3 bases are TGTGCCAGCAGCCAACGGGGGGATTTGGCGGATGAGCAGTTCTTC.

The chain joins TRBV28 to TRBJ1-5; D is ambiguous. Trimming took off 3 bases at V and 3 bases at J, with 9 bases between the two ends. The CDR3 totals 14 residues. From germline, CDR1 is MDHEN and CDR2 SYDVKM. The CDR3 DNA reads as TGTGCCAGCAGTTTGTCACAGTTCAATCAGCCCCAGCATTTT. Translating gives CASSLSQFNQPQHF.

In this sample, this clone turned up once. This CDR3 is CASSQGTSALGETQYF. CDR3 nucleotides: TGCGCCAGCAGCCAGGGGACTAGCGCCTTGGGGGAGACCCAGTACTTC. The chain combines TRBV4-1 with TRBJ2-5, with 10 bases identical to TRBD2. Looked up from germline, CDR1 is MGHRA and CDR2 is YSYEKL. V lost 3 bases, J lost 5 bases, and 9 bases stayed unmatched. The CDR3 extends over 16 amino acids.

This chain links TRBV7-2 with TRBJ2-3; 7 bases align to TRBD2. The length of the CDR3 is 15 residues. Germline V gene data show CDR1 as SGHTA and CDR2 as FQGNSA. Trimming cost V 5 bases and J 0 bases; bases outside gene matches: 5. CDR3 DNA: TGTGCCAGCAGCCCCAGCGGGACTAGCACAGATACGCAGTATTTT. Protein product: CASSPSGTSTDTQYF.

This rearrangement joins TRBV7-6 to TRBJ2-2; 13 bases fit TRBD2. Trimming cost V 7 bases and J 6 bases; bases outside gene matches: 5. CDR1 SGHVS and CDR2 FNYEAQ come from the germline V gene. The CDR3 runs 15 residues. This chain's CDR3 is CASTPGLAGAGELFF. The CDR3, as DNA: TGTGCCAGCACTCCCGGACTAGCGGGGGCCGGGGAGCTGTTTTTT.

The gene calls are TRBV5-1 and TRBJ1-5; D remains ambiguous. V was clipped by 4 bases and J by 9 bases, with 17 bases between them. Germline loops: CDR1 SGHRS, CDR2 YFSETQ. CDR3 size: 14 residues. The CDR3 loop is CASSPEVAKGPQHF. CDR3 DNA: TGCGCCAGCAGCCCCGAGGTGGCTAAAGGGCCCCAGCATTTT.

The chain links TRBV12-5 to TRBJ2-5; 7 bases fit TRBD1. The CDR3 runs to 14 residues. Germline trimming cut 1 base from V and 6 bases from J; bases unmatched to any gene: 5. Germline V gene lookup returns CDR1 LGHNT and CDR2 FRNRAP. CDR3 region: CASGLGQGGQTQYF. CDR3 DNA sequence: TGTGCTAGTGGTTTGGGACAGGGTGGGCAGACCCAGTACTTC.